The subject of this entry is one T cell receptor (beta chain). These data belong to a study of control samples from healthy donors and cancer patients. Clones were read by immunoSEQ multiplex PCR, and TCRdb kept only the in-frame ones, dropping some. This sample has over 40,000 clones, with roughly 86% found just once. Sequenced material: PBMCs. The TCR was taken from a man aged 50-60 years with head and neck cancer.

The CDR3 DNA is TGTGCCAGCTCACCGTCCCAAGGTTCGAACACCGGGGAGCTGTTTTTT. Amino acids: CASSPSQGSNTGELFF. The chain uses TRBV18 and TRBJ2-2; D is uncertain. Trimming removed 3 bases from V and 0 bases from J, with 11 bases in between. The CDR3 is made up of 16 amino acids. CDR1 KGHSH and CDR2 LQKENI come from the germline V gene.